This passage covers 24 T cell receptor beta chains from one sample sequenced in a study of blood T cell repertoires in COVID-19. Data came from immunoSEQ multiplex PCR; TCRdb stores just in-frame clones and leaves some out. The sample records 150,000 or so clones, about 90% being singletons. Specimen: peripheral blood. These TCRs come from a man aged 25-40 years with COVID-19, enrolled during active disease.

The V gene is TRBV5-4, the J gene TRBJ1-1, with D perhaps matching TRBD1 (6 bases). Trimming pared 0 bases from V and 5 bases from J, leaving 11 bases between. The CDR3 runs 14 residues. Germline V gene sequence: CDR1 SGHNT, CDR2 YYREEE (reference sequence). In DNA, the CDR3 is TGTGCCAGCAGCTTGGGCGGGGGGCGAACTGAAGCTTTCTTT. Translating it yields CASSLGGGRTEAFF. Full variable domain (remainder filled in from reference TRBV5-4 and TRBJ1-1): ETGVTQSPTHLIKTRGQQVTLRCSSQSGHNTVSWYQQALGQGPQFIFQYYREEENGRGNFPPRFSGLQFPNYSSELNVNALELDDSALYLCASSLGGGRTEAFFGQGTRLTVV.

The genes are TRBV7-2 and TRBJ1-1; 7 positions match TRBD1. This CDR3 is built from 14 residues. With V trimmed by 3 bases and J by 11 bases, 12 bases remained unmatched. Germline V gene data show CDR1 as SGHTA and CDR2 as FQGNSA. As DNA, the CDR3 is TGTGCCAGCAGCTTCTTTAGACAGGGTAGTGAGGCTTTCTTT. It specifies CASSFFRQGSEAFF.

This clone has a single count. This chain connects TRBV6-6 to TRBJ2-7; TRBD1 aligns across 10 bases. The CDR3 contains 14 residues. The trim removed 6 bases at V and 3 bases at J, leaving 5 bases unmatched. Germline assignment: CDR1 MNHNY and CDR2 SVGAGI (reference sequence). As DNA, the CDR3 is TGTGCCAGCAGCTACGGGACAGGGGTCTACGAGCAGTACTTC. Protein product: CASSYGTGVYEQYF.

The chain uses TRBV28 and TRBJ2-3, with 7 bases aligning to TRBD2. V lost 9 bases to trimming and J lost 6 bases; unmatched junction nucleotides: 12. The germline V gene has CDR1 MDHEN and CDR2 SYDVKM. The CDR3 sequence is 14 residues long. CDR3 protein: CASGGVPQWDTQYF. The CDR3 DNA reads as TGTGCCAGTGGGGGGGTCCCCCAATGGGATACGCAGTATTTT.

The CDR3 coding sequence is TGTGCCAGCAGTGAAAGCCTCAATCAGCCCCAGCATTTT. It specifies CASSESLNQPQHF. The V call is TRBV2, the J call TRBJ1-5; unclear D gene. With 2 bases removed from V and 3 bases from J, the gap between germline ends came to 5 bases. Germline V gene data show CDR1 as SNHLY and CDR2 as FYNNEI. The CDR3 has 13 residues.

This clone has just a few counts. CDR3 residues: CASSSQGSRETQYF. In nucleotides, the CDR3 is TGTGCCAGCAGTTCACAGGGATCGAGGGAGACCCAGTACTTC. This chain links TRBV6-5 with TRBJ2-5; D possibly corresponds to TRBD1 (6 bases). This CDR3 has 14 residues. Germline values: CDR1 MNHEY, CDR2 SVGAGI. The V end lost 4 bases, the J end lost 5 bases, and 14 bases lay between the germline ends.

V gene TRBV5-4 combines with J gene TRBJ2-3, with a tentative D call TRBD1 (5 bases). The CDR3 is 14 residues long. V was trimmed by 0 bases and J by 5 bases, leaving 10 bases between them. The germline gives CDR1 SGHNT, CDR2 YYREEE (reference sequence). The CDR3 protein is CASSLGQYGDTQYF. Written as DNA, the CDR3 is TGTGCCAGCAGCTTGGGACAGTATGGAGATACGCAGTATTTT.

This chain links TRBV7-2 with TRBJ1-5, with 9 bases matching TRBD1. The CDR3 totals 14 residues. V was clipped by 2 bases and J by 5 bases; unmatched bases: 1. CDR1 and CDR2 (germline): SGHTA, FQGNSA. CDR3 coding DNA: TGTGCCAGCAGCTTAAGGACAGGGGATCAGCCCCAGCATTTT. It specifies CASSLRTGDQPQHF. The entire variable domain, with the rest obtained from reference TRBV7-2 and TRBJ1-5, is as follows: GAGVSQSPSNKVTEKGKDVELRCDPISGHTALYWYRQSLGQGLEFLIYFQGNSAPDKSGLPSDRFSAERTGGSVSTLTIQRTQQEDSAVYLCASSLRTGDQPQHFGDGTRLSIL.

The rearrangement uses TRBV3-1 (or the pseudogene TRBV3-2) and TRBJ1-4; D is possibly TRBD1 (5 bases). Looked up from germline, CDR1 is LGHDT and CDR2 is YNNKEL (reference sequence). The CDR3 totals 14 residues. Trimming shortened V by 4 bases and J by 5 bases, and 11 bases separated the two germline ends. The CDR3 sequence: CASSPQDRNEKLFF. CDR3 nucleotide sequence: TGTGCCAGCAGCCCACAGGACCGAAATGAAAAACTGTTTTTT.

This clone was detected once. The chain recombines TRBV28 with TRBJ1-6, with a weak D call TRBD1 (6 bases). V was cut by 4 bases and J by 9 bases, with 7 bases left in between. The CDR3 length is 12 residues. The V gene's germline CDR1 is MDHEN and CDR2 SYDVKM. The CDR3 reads CASSSGVSPLHF. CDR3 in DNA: TGTGCCAGCAGTTCAGGGGTTTCACCCCTCCACTTT.

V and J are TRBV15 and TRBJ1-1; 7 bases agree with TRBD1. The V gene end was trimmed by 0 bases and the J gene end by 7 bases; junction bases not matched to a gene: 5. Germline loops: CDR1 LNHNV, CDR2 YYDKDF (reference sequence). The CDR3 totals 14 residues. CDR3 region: CATSRDRGEVEAFF. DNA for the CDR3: TGTGCCACCAGCAGAGACAGGGGGGAGGTTGAAGCTTTCTTT.

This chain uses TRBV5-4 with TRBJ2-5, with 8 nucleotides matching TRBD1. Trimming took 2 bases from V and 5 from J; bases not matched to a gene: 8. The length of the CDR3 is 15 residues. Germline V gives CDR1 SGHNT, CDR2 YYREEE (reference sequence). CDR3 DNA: TGTGCCAGCAGCTTACAGGGGGTTATAAGGGAGACCCAGTACTTC. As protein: CASSLQGVIRETQYF.

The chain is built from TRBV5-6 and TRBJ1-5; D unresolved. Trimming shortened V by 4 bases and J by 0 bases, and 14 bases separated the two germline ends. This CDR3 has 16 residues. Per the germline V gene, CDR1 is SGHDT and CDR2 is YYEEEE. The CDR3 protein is CASSPQQPTSNQPQHF. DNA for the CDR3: TGTGCCAGCAGCCCCCAACAGCCGACTAGCAATCAGCCCCAGCATTTT. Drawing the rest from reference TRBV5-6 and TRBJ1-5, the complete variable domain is DAGVTQSPTHLIKTRGQQVTLRCSPKSGHDTVSWYQQALGQGPQFIFQYYEEEERQRGNFPDRFSGHQFPNYSSELNVNALLLGDSALYLCASSPQQPTSNQPQHFGDGTRLSIL.

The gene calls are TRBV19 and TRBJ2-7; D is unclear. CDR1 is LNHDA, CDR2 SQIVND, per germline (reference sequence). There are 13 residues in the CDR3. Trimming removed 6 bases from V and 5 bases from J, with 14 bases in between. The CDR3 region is CASSLTPGNEQYF. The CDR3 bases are TGTGCCAGTAGCCTTACCCCGGGTAACGAGCAGTACTTC.

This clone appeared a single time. CDR3 DNA sequence: TGTGCCAGCAGCCTAAGACTAGCGGGGGGACCTCCTACGGAGCAGTACTTC. It yields the protein CASSLRLAGGPPTEQYF. V is TRBV11-2 and J is TRBJ2-7, with 13 bases aligning to TRBD2. Looked up from germline, CDR1 is SGHAT and CDR2 is FQNNGV. This CDR3 region has 17 residues. Trimming took 5 bases from V and 7 from J; bases not matched to a gene: 14.

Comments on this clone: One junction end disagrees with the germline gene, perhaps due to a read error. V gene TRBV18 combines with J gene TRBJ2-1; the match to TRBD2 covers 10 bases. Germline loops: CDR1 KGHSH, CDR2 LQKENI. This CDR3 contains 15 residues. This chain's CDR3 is CASSPSSGGYIEQFF. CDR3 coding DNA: TGTGCCAGCTCACCTTCTAGCGGGGGATACATTGAGCAGTTCTTC.

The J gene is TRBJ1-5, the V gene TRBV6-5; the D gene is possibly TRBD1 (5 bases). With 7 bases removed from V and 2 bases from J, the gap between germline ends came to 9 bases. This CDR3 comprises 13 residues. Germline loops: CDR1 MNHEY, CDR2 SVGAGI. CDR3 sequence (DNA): TGTGCCAGCACACAGGCGCGCAATCAGCCCCAGCATTTT. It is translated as CASTQARNQPQHF.

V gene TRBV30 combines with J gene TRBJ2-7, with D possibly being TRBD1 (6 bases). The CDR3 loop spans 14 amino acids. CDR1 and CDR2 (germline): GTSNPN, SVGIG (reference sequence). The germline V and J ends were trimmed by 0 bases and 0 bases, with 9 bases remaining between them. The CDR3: CAWSVGDISYEQYF. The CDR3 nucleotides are TGTGCCTGGAGTGTGGGGGACATCTCCTACGAGCAGTACTTC.

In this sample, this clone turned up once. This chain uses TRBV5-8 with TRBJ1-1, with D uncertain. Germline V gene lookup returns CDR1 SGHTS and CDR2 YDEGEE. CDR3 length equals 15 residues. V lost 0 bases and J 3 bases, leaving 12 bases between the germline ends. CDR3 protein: CASSLGRVGDTEAFF. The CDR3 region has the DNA TGTGCCAGCAGCTTGGGCCGGGTCGGGGACACTGAAGCTTTCTTT.

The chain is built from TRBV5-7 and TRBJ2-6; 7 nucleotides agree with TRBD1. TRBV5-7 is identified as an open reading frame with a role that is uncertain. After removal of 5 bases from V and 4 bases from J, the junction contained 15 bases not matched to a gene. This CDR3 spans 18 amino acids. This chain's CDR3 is CASSFELDRARGANVLTF. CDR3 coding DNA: TGTGCCAGCAGTTTCGAACTCGACAGGGCACGCGGGGCCAACGTCCTGACTTTC.

The CDR3 sequence is CATSDPSDEQFF. DNA for the CDR3: TGTGCCACCAGTGATCCTAGCGATGAGCAGTTCTTC. The chain joins TRBV24-1 to TRBJ2-1; weak D call: TRBD2 (6 bases). CDR3 size: 12 residues. Trimming shortened V by 3 bases and J by 8 bases, and 7 bases separated the two germline ends. The germline CDR1 and CDR2 sequences are KGHDR and SFDVKD.

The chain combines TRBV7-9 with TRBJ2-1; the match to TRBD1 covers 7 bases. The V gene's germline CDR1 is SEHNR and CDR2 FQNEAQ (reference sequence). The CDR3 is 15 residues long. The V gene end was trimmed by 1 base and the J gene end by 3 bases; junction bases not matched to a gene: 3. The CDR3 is CASSLGGGFYNEQFF. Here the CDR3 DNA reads TGTGCCAGCAGCTTAGGAGGGGGCTTCTACAATGAGCAGTTCTTC.

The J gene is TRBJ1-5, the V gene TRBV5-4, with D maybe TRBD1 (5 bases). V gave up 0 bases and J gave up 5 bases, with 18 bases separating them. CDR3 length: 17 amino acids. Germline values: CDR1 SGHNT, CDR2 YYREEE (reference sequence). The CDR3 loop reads CASSLGVRAWGDQPQHF. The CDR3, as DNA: TGTGCCAGCAGCTTGGGGGTCAGGGCCTGGGGGGATCAGCCCCAGCATTTT.

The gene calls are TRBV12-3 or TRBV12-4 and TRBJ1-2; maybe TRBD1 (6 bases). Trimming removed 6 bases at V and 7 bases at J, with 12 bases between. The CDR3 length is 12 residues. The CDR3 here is CASRRGGGGYTF. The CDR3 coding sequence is TGTGCCAGCAGAAGGGGGGGTGGTGGCTACACCTTC.